One sample yielded the 30 T cell receptor beta chains listed below, sequenced in a study of blood T cell repertoires in COVID-19. TCRdb keeps only in-frame clones here, not all; method: immunoSEQ multiplex PCR. The table shows more than 95,000 clones, with approximately 80% occurring only once. Sequencing was performed on peripheral blood. These receptors were collected from a human donor in a cohort sampled during active COVID-19.

J is TRBJ1-6 and V is TRBV27; 10 bases match TRBD1. Germline assignment: CDR1 MNHEY and CDR2 SMNVEV (reference sequence). Germline trimming cut 3 bases from V and 1 base from J; bases unmatched to any gene: 6. The CDR3 is 18 residues long. This CDR3 reads CASSFVRDRGSYNSPLHF. CDR3 coding DNA: TGTGCCAGCAGTTTTGTCCGGGACAGGGGATCCTATAATTCACCCCTCCACTTT.

The genes are TRBV6-5 and TRBJ1-5; 10 nucleotides agree with TRBD1. In germline, CDR1 is MNHEY, CDR2 SVGAGI. There are 15 residues in the CDR3. V shed 6 bases and J 2 bases; nucleotides not matched to a gene: 4. In nucleotides, the CDR3 is TGTGCCAGCAGCCGCGGGACAGGGGGCAATCAGCCCCAGCATTTT. Translating it yields CASSRGTGGNQPQHF.

This clone was observed a handful of times. The chain joins TRBV3-1 (or the pseudogene TRBV3-2) to TRBJ2-2, with 8 bases matching TRBD2. In germline, CDR1 is LGHDT, CDR2 YNNKEL (reference sequence). The CDR3 is 18 residues long. V trimming: 4 bases; J trimming: 2 bases; junction bases outside the gene matches: 12. CDR3 in DNA: TGTGCCAGCAGCCCCGGACTCGCGGGGGGCCGAAACACCGGGGAGCTGTTTTTT. It yields the protein CASSPGLAGGRNTGELFF.

The gene calls are TRBV28 and TRBJ1-1, with D perhaps matching TRBD1 (5 bases). V was trimmed by 1 base and J by 0 bases, leaving 12 bases between them. CDR1 and CDR2 from the germline V gene are MDHEN and SYDVKM. The CDR3 has 16 amino acids. In nucleotides, the CDR3 is TGTGCCAGCAGTTTATTTGGCAAGGGGTTGAACACTGAAGCTTTCTTT. This gives the protein CASSLFGKGLNTEAFF.

V gene TRBV11-2 combines with J gene TRBJ1-6; D is ambiguous. Germline assignment: CDR1 SGHAT and CDR2 FQNNGV. The CDR3 covers 12 residues. Trimming left V 6 bases short and J 7 bases short, with 7 bases between. Here the CDR3 DNA reads TGTGCCAGCAGTAGTGCCAATTCACCCCTCCACTTT. This encodes CASSSANSPLHF.

This clone was recorded once. J is TRBJ1-2 and V is TRBV6-1; weak D call: TRBD1 (6 bases). The CDR3 extends over 15 amino acids. V was pared by 0 bases and J by 8 bases, with 16 bases between. Germline lookup yields CDR1 MNHNS and CDR2 SASEGT. In DNA, the CDR3 is TGTGCCAGCAGTGAAGCGGGCAGGGGCTTAGACGGCTACACCTTC. It is translated as CASSEAGRGLDGYTF.

In DNA, the CDR3 is TGTGCCAGCAGTGTGACAGGGATTGGCGAAAAACTGTTTTTT. Translation: CASSVTGIGEKLFF. The chain has TRBV2 and TRBJ1-4; TRBD1 agrees at 7 bases. From germline, CDR1 is SNHLY and CDR2 FYNNEI. Unmatched junction bases numbered 7, after V lost 4 bases and J lost 8 bases. The CDR3 is 14 residues long.

The gene calls are TRBV15 and TRBJ1-2; D is possibly TRBD1 (5 bases). CDR1 and CDR2 from the germline V gene are LNHNV and YYDKDF (reference sequence). This CDR3 has 14 residues. Trimming pared 2 bases from V and 8 bases from J, leaving 15 bases between. In DNA form, the CDR3 reads TGTGCCACCAGCAGAACTACAGGATCCTACGGCTACACCTTC. Amino acids: CATSRTTGSYGYTF.

The chain uses TRBV6-5 and TRBJ2-2; 7 bases fit TRBD1. Germline-derived CDR1 and CDR2 are MNHEY and SVGAGI. V shed 3 bases and J 4 bases; nucleotides not matched to a gene: 2. There are 14 residues in the CDR3. CDR3 protein: CASSYSGGTGELFF. CDR3 in DNA: TGTGCCAGCAGTTATTCAGGGGGCACCGGGGAGCTGTTTTTT.

This clone occurred a few times. The chain combines TRBV27 with TRBJ2-7, with D possibly being TRBD2 (6 bases). This CDR3 is built from 15 residues. Trimming stripped 2 bases from V and 5 bases from J, with 16 bases between. Germline V gives CDR1 MNHEY, CDR2 SMNVEV (reference sequence). CDR3 in amino acids: CASSLIGGGEDEQYF. The CDR3 coding sequence is TGTGCCAGCAGTTTAATTGGAGGAGGGGAAGACGAGCAGTACTTC.

The rearrangement joins TRBV7-2 to TRBJ2-2; no reliable D call. Germline loops: CDR1 SGHTA, CDR2 FQGNSA. V lost 5 bases and J lost 4, with 11 bases in between. The CDR3 contains 14 residues. The chain's CDR3 is CASSPPTFTGELFF. The CDR3 DNA follows: TGTGCCAGCAGCCCTCCTACCTTCACCGGGGAGCTGTTTTTT.

This chain uses TRBV4-3 with TRBJ2-5; TRBD2 is a possible D gene (6 bases). Looked up from germline, CDR1 is LGHNA and CDR2 is YSLEER. The V and J ends lost 1 base and 2 bases respectively, with 11 bases between them. CDR3 length: 15 residues. CDR3 nucleotide sequence: TGCGCCAGCAGCCAAGGGGCTAGCGTACAAGAGACCCAGTACTTC. Translating it yields CASSQGASVQETQYF.

The genes are TRBV19 and TRBJ1-5; D unresolved. In germline, CDR1 is LNHDA, CDR2 SQIVND (reference sequence). The CDR3 covers 11 residues. Deletions cut 1 base from V and 9 bases from J, with 4 bases between. The CDR3 region has the DNA TGTGCCAGTAGTATAGCCGGGCCCCAGCATTTT. Residues: CASSIAGPQHF. The full variable domain, completed using reference TRBV19 and TRBJ1-5, is DGGITQSPKYLFRKEGQNVTLSCEQNLNHDAMYWYRQDPGQGLRLIYYSQIVNDFQKGDIAEGYSVSREKKESFPLTVTSAQKNPTAFYLCASSIAGPQHFGDGTRLSIL.

The V call is TRBV6-2 or TRBV6-3, the J call TRBJ2-5; 7 bases are shared with TRBD1. Germline values: CDR1 MNHEY, CDR2 SVGEGT. Losses at the gene ends were 7 bases for V and 5 bases for J; bases not matched to a gene: 7. The CDR3 extends over 13 amino acids. The CDR3 reads CASTPTGLETQYF. CDR3 in DNA: TGTGCCAGCACCCCGACAGGGTTGGAGACCCAGTACTTC.

This sequence joins TRBV7-2 and TRBJ1-1; 7 bases match TRBD1. The ends lost 2 bases at V and 7 bases at J; junction bases unmatched: 7. The CDR3 is 14 residues long. Looked up from germline, CDR1 is SGHTA and CDR2 is FQGNSA. As DNA, the CDR3 is TGTGCCAGCAGCTTAAGGACAGGACCTTATGAAGCTTTCTTT. Its translation: CASSLRTGPYEAFF.

V is TRBV19 and J is TRBJ2-3, with 9 bases lining up with TRBD2. Germline assignment: CDR1 LNHDA and CDR2 SQIVND (reference sequence). Losses at the gene ends were 11 bases for V and 0 bases for J; bases not matched to a gene: 18. CDR3 length: 18 residues. The CDR3 nucleotides read TGTGCCTCAGGGGAGAGCGGGGGGCCTTTAACTAGCACAGATACGCAGTATTTT. Translation: CASGESGGPLTSTDTQYF.

V is TRBV3-1 (or the pseudogene TRBV3-2) and J is TRBJ1-3; D is ambiguous. Germline loops: CDR1 LGHDT, CDR2 YNNKEL (reference sequence). CDR3 length: 16 residues. V was clipped by 2 bases and J by 0 bases, with 11 bases between them. CDR3 sequence reads: CASSQRRLISGNTIYF. CDR3 DNA: TGTGCCAGCAGCCAAAGGAGACTTATCTCTGGAAACACCATATATTTT.

V is TRBV28 and J is TRBJ1-2; no reliable D call. The CDR3 extends over 12 amino acids. V was pared by 6 bases and J by 5 bases, with 10 bases between. Per germline, CDR1 MDHEN and CDR2 SYDVKM. CDR3 amino acids: CASSGGPYGYTF. The CDR3 coding sequence is TGTGCCAGCAGCGGAGGACCTTATGGCTACACCTTC.

The chain is built from TRBV2 and TRBJ2-3; D gene uncertain. The germline V gene encodes CDR1 SNHLY and CDR2 FYNNEI. CDR3 length equals 17 residues. V lost 3 bases and J 8 bases, leaving 24 bases between the germline ends. In DNA, the CDR3 is TGTGCCAGCAGTGATAGTCCGCCCCAGGAAAGGATCGGTACGCAGTATTTT. Translation gives CASSDSPPQERIGTQYF.

The chain recombines TRBV9 with TRBJ2-7; the match to TRBD2 covers 9 bases. This CDR3 comprises 15 residues. V dropped 0 bases and J dropped 2; count of bases not matched to a gene: 3. CDR1 is SGDLS, CDR2 YYNGEE, per germline. DNA of the CDR3: TGTGCCAGCAGCGTAGCTAGCGGGACCCCCTACGAGCAGTACTTC. It is translated as CASSVASGTPYEQYF.

This chain links TRBV5-1 with TRBJ2-2, with D perhaps TRBD1 (5 bases). Deletions cut 1 base from V and 6 bases from J, with 13 bases between. The CDR3 runs to 15 residues. The V gene's germline CDR1 is SGHRS and CDR2 YFSETQ. The CDR3 is CASSLMGPDAGELFF. CDR3 sequence (DNA): TGCGCCAGCAGCTTGATGGGGCCCGACGCCGGGGAGCTGTTTTTT.

In regard to this clone: The same CDR3 also results from other DNA sequences found in this sample. The V and J genes are TRBV18 and TRBJ1-4, with 8 bases matching TRBD1. This CDR3 has 14 amino acids. Germline assignment: CDR1 KGHSH and CDR2 LQKENI. Trimming cost V 2 bases and J 7 bases; bases outside gene matches: 3. The chain's CDR3 is CASSPGQGGEKLFF. In DNA, the CDR3 is TGTGCCAGCTCACCAGGACAGGGAGGTGAAAAACTGTTTTTT. Supplemented by reference TRBV18 and TRBJ1-4, the full variable domain reads NAGVMQNPRHLVRRRGQEARLRCSPMKGHSHVYWYRQLPEEGLKFMVYLQKENIIDESGMPKERFSAEFPKEGPSILRIQQVVRGDSAAYFCASSPGQGGEKLFFGSGTQLSVL.

This clone was observed a handful of times. The V gene is TRBV9, the J gene TRBJ1-2; 8 nucleotides align to TRBD1. Unmatched junction bases numbered 8, after V lost 4 bases and J lost 6 bases. Germline CDR1 and CDR2: SGDLS and YYNGEE. This CDR3 has 14 amino acids. This chain's CDR3 is CASSQSGQGDGYTF. DNA for the CDR3: TGTGCCAGCAGCCAATCCGGACAGGGCGATGGCTACACCTTC.

The chain recombines TRBV18 with TRBJ1-2; D remains ambiguous. CDR3 size: 14 residues. V was pared by 3 bases and J by 4 bases, with 12 bases between. Per the germline V gene, CDR1 is KGHSH and CDR2 is LQKENI. CDR3 amino acids: CASSPGHSFYGYTF. The CDR3 region has the DNA TGTGCCAGCTCACCGGGCCACAGTTTCTATGGCTACACCTTC.

V is TRBV4-1 and J is TRBJ2-5, with a possible D match to TRBD2 (5 bases). Deletions cut 2 bases from V and 4 bases from J, with 11 bases between. The CDR3 sequence is 14 residues long. Looked up from germline, CDR1 is MGHRA and CDR2 is YSYEKL. The DNA of the CDR3 is TGCGCCAGCAGCCAATCCGGCGCGGGAGAGACCCAGTACTTC. This encodes CASSQSGAGETQYF.

This clone came up a few times. The same CDR3 can be traced to other DNA sequences in this sample. This chain uses TRBV27 with TRBJ2-7, with 8 bases aligning to TRBD2. The V segment lost 4 bases and the J segment 2 bases; nucleotides outside the gene matches: 4. This CDR3 is 14 amino acids long. CDR1 is MNHEY, CDR2 SMNVEV, per germline (reference sequence). The CDR3 DNA sequence: TGTGCCAGCAGTTACACTAGCGGAGCCTACGAGCAGTACTTC. Residues: CASSYTSGAYEQYF.

This sequence joins TRBV28 and TRBJ2-1; 7 bases align to TRBD2. J was trimmed by 5 bases and V by 3 bases; bases with no gene match: 1. CDR3 length equals 13 residues. Germline V gene data show CDR1 as MDHEN and CDR2 as SYDVKM. CDR3 in DNA: TGTGCCAGCAGTTTGGGGGGGGACAATGAGCAGTTCTTC. Residues: CASSLGGDNEQFF.

This clone was seen a few times. This chain connects TRBV28 to TRBJ1-2; D perhaps matches TRBD1 (6 bases). CDR1 MDHEN and CDR2 SYDVKM come from the germline V gene. The V gene lost 6 bases and the J gene lost 3 bases, with 11 bases spanning the gap. This CDR3 has 13 amino acids. CDR3 nucleotide sequence: TGTGCCAGCAGGATAGGACAGCACTATGGCTACACCTTC. It encodes CASRIGQHYGYTF.

The V gene is TRBV7-9, the J gene TRBJ2-7; TRBD1 aligns across 9 bases. Trimming took 8 bases from V and 2 from J; bases not matched to a gene: 4. The germline gives CDR1 SEHNR, CDR2 FQNEAQ (reference sequence). There are 13 residues in the CDR3. In nucleotides, the CDR3 is TGTGCCAGCCGGGGGACAGGGACCTACGAGCAGTACTTC. Translating gives CASRGTGTYEQYF.

This rearrangement joins TRBV2 to TRBJ2-1; 12 positions match TRBD2. V gave up 6 bases and J gave up 6 bases; unmatched junction bases: 6. The CDR3 runs 15 residues. Germline V CDR1 and CDR2: SNHLY, FYNNEI. The CDR3 is CASSSTSGRLNEQFF. The CDR3 nucleotides read TGTGCCAGCAGCTCGACTAGCGGGAGACTCAATGAGCAGTTCTTC.